The 26 T cell receptor beta chains given below trace back to one sample, sequenced in a study of identical twins. TCRdb redid the calling of the 5' RACE reads with MiXCR, one entry per CDR3 protein. The repertoire includes 640,000 or so distinct CDR3 sequences, 5.5% to 6.5% of them detected once, and roughly 1.8% sits in the top ten. The sample was naive T cells sorted from blood. The receptors here all came from a man aged 18 to 35 in good health.

This clonotype has ten or more counts. The gene calls are TRBV12-3 or TRBV12-4 and TRBJ2-5; tentatively, D is TRBD1 (5 bases). Trimming cost V 6 bases and J 3 bases, with 11 bases left between them. This CDR3 comprises 13 residues. In DNA form, the CDR3 reads TGTGCCAGCAGGACCCTAGGGGAAGAGACCCAGTACTTC. Residues: CASRTLGEETQYF.

This clonotype was seen repeatedly, ten times or more. This rearrangement joins TRBV7-9 to TRBJ2-5; tentative D call: TRBD1 (6 bases). V lost 3 bases and J lost 5, with 13 bases in between. Germline V gives CDR1 SEHNR, CDR2 FQNEAQ (reference sequence). This CDR3 has 14 amino acids. This CDR3 reads CASSFGGSGETQYF. Written as DNA, the CDR3 is TGTGCCAGCAGCTTTGGGGGCTCAGGGGAGACCCAGTACTTC.

This clonotype came up many times. This sequence joins TRBV28 and TRBJ2-6; D call uncertain. The CDR3 contains 13 residues. Trimming took 6 bases from V and 2 from J, leaving 5 bases between them. CDR1 is MDHEN, CDR2 SYDVKM, per germline. The chain's CDR3 is CASSHTGANVLTF. Written as DNA, the CDR3 is TGTGCCAGCAGCCACACTGGGGCCAACGTCCTGACTTTC.

The gene calls are TRBV28 and TRBJ2-7, with 7 nucleotides matching TRBD1. Trimming removed 5 bases from V and 9 bases from J; junction bases left unmatched: 10. This CDR3 has 13 residues. Germline V CDR1 and CDR2: MDHEN, SYDVKM. CDR3 region: CASSPARDRLQYF. The CDR3 DNA reads TGTGCCAGCAGTCCTGCCCGGGACAGATTGCAGTACTTC.

This clonotype has just a few counts. This rearrangement joins TRBV18 to TRBJ1-5; possibly TRBD1 for D (5 bases). Germline lookup yields CDR1 KGHSH and CDR2 LQKENI. The CDR3 covers 13 residues. V was trimmed by 2 bases and J by 6 bases, leaving 8 bases between them. CDR3: CASSPSGSQPQHF. CDR3 DNA: TGTGCCAGCTCACCATCAGGGAGTCAGCCCCAGCATTTT.

This clonotype has a count of ten or more. The CDR3 DNA is TGTGCCAGCAGAATTAGCGGGAGTTTAGAGACCCAGTACTTC. The encoded protein is CASRISGSLETQYF. V and J are TRBV12-3 or TRBV12-4 and TRBJ2-5; 9 nucleotides agree with TRBD2. The V and J ends lost 6 bases and 4 bases, in that order; junction bases with no gene match: 6. This CDR3 is 14 amino acids long.

This sequence joins TRBV6-5 and TRBJ2-5; tentative D call: TRBD1 (5 bases). Germline CDR1 is MNHEY and CDR2 is SVGAGI. Deletions cut 0 bases from V and 1 base from J, with 18 bases between. This CDR3 region has 18 residues. The CDR3 bases are TGTGCCAGCAGTTACTCGATCGGTGGGGCGCTGGGCCAAGAGACCCAGTACTTC. It is translated as CASSYSIGGALGQETQYF.

In its sample, this clonotype was seen many times. The chain couples TRBV18 to TRBJ1-6; the D is unclear. Trimming stripped 3 bases from V and 3 bases from J, with 9 bases between. Looked up from germline, CDR1 is KGHSH and CDR2 is LQKENI. This CDR3 is 15 amino acids long. The CDR3 nucleotides are TGTGCCAGCTCACCTCCGAAAGGCTATAATTCACCCCTCCACTTT. It translates to CASSPPKGYNSPLHF.

The V and J genes are TRBV30 and TRBJ2-1; D gene unclear. Deletions cut 4 bases from V and 3 bases from J, with 16 bases between. Germline V gene lookup returns CDR1 GTSNPN and CDR2 SVGIG (reference sequence). The CDR3 is made up of 15 amino acids. CDR3 residues: CAWTTLGSVYNEQFF. The CDR3 DNA reads TGTGCCTGGACTACCCTCGGGTCGGTCTACAATGAGCAGTTCTTC.

This clonotype was picked up a small number of times. This chain uses TRBV20-1 with TRBJ2-6; D call uncertain. V was shortened by 3 bases and J by 0 bases, with 9 bases between the two germline ends. The CDR3 is made up of 15 amino acids. Germline V gene data show CDR1 as DFQATT and CDR2 as SNEGSKA (reference sequence). Here the CDR3 DNA reads TGCAGTGCTAGCGACCGCTCCTCTGGGGCCAACGTCCTGACTTTC. It yields the protein CSASDRSSGANVLTF.

The chain's CDR3 is CASRHGSSTDTQYF. The CDR3 bases are TGTGCCAGCAGACATGGCAGTAGCACAGATACGCAGTATTTT. The chain joins TRBV7-2 to TRBJ2-3; D not certain. Germline-derived CDR1 and CDR2 are SGHTA and FQGNSA. The V end was cut by 6 bases, the J end by 0 bases, with 10 bases between. The CDR3 sequence is 14 residues long.

This clonotype was observed many times. The rearrangement joins TRBV6-5 to TRBJ2-3; TRBD2 is a possible D gene (5 bases). The V gene lost 8 bases and the J gene lost 2 bases, with 8 bases spanning the gap. The germline V gene has CDR1 MNHEY and CDR2 SVGAGI. The CDR3 spans 12 residues. CDR3 sequence (DNA): TGTGCCAGCTTAGACTACACAGATACGCAGTATTTT. Translation: CASLDYTDTQYF.

The CDR3, as DNA: TGTGCCAGCAGTTCCGGGGGAGGGTCTCCCTACGAGCAGTACGTC. Translating it yields CASSSGGGSPYEQYV. The V call is TRBV27, the J call TRBJ2-7, with 7 bases that match TRBD2. The CDR3 length is 15 residues. Germline CDR1 MNHEY, CDR2 SMNVEV (reference sequence). J gave up 2 bases and V 4 bases, and 8 bases lay outside the gene matches.

This rearrangement joins TRBV3-1 to TRBJ2-6; no firm D call. The germline gives CDR1 LGHDT, CDR2 YNNKEL (reference sequence). Trimming removed 2 bases from V and 0 bases from J, with 8 bases in between. This CDR3 comprises 16 residues. The CDR3 is CASSQRSTSGANVLTF. CDR3 nucleotide sequence: TGTGCCAGCAGCCAAAGGTCCACCTCTGGGGCCAACGTCCTGACTTTC.

This clonotype was counted a few times. The chain employs TRBV20-1 and TRBJ2-3; 9 bases line up with TRBD1. Germline V gene sequence: CDR1 DFQATT, CDR2 SNEGSKA (reference sequence). This CDR3 is 16 amino acids long. Losses at the gene ends were 0 bases for V and 0 bases for J; bases not matched to a gene: 4. The CDR3 DNA reads as TGCAGTGCTAGAGATCCAGGACAGGGGAGCACAGATACGCAGTATTTT. It translates to CSARDPGQGSTDTQYF.

In this sample, this clonotype turned up many times. V is TRBV20-1 and J is TRBJ2-3; 10 nucleotides align to TRBD1. The V gene end was trimmed by 0 bases and the J gene end by 4 bases; junction bases not matched to a gene: 1. Per germline, CDR1 DFQATT and CDR2 SNEGSKA (reference sequence). The CDR3 totals 14 residues. The CDR3 region is CSAREGTGADTQYF. The CDR3 nucleotides are TGCAGTGCTAGAGAGGGGACAGGGGCAGATACGCAGTATTTT.

V usage is TRBV11-3 and J usage is TRBJ1-1, with a weak D call TRBD1 (6 bases). Germline V CDR1 and CDR2: SGHNT, YENEEA. Deletions cut 4 bases from V and 5 bases from J, with 20 bases between. This CDR3 region has 16 residues. The CDR3 DNA follows: TGTGCCAGCAGCTGGGAGAGGGCAGGGGATCGGACTGAAGCTTTCTTT. Translated: CASSWERAGDRTEAFF.

The chain combines TRBV5-6 with TRBJ2-7; 10 bases are shared with TRBD1. The V and J ends lost 4 bases and 2 bases, in that order; junction bases with no gene match: 9. The germline CDR1 and CDR2 sequences are SGHDT and YYEEEE. The CDR3 contains 16 residues. CDR3 DNA: TGTGCCAGCAGCCCTCCCCGGGACAGGGGCACCTACGAGCAGTACTTC. This codes for CASSPPRDRGTYEQYF.

The table lists this clonotype with many counts. This chain links TRBV29-1 with TRBJ2-5; the D is unclear. The V gene lost 4 bases and the J gene lost 5 bases, with 14 bases spanning the gap. Germline lookup yields CDR1 SQVTM and CDR2 ANQGSEA. This CDR3 contains 13 residues. The CDR3 sequence is CSVVADNRETQYF. In nucleotides, the CDR3 is TGCAGCGTTGTGGCAGACAATAGGGAGACCCAGTACTTC.

The sample holds many counts of this clonotype. The chain links TRBV24-1 to TRBJ2-5, with 7 bases fitting TRBD2. V lost 10 bases to trimming and J lost 5 bases; unmatched junction nucleotides: 15. CDR3 length: 15 residues. CDR1 is KGHDR and CDR2 is SFDVKD in the germline V gene. The CDR3 here is CATGTLTREAETQYF. In nucleotides, the CDR3 is TGTGCCACTGGGACCTTAACTCGGGAGGCGGAGACCCAGTACTTC.

The chain combines TRBV7-2 with TRBJ2-2; D perhaps matches TRBD1 (6 bases). V lost 5 bases to trimming and J lost 4 bases, with 14 bases between them. Germline values: CDR1 SGHTA, CDR2 FQGNSA. The CDR3 extends over 15 amino acids. The CDR3 DNA reads TGTGCCAGCAGCCAGATGTCCAGGGGCACCGGGGAGCTGTTTTTT. Amino acids: CASSQMSRGTGELFF.

As to this clonotype: A much larger clone sits a single nucleotide away, making a read error possible. CDR3 nucleotides: TGCGCCAGCAGCTTGTCCCGAATTGAAGGGGAGCTGTTTTTT. Translation gives CASSLSRIEGELFF. This chain uses TRBV5-1 with TRBJ2-2; no clear D gene. From germline, CDR1 is SGHRS and CDR2 YFSETQ. Trimming cost V 1 base and J 8 bases, with 12 bases left between them. The CDR3 is made up of 14 amino acids.

This clonotype was detected once. The chain carries TRBV7-8 and TRBJ2-7; either TRBD1 or TRBD2 may fit D (5 bases each). Germline assignment: CDR1 SGHVS and CDR2 FQNEAQ. The V gene lost 2 bases and the J gene lost 2 bases, with 13 bases spanning the gap. The CDR3 is 15 amino acids. CDR3 protein: CASSLRREGPYEQYV. CDR3 nucleotide sequence: TGTGCCAGCAGCTTAAGACGAGAGGGGCCCTACGAGCAGTACGTC.

The chain combines TRBV7-2 with TRBJ1-3; D perhaps matches TRBD1 (6 bases). Per the germline V gene, CDR1 is SGHTA and CDR2 is FQGNSA. The CDR3 has 15 amino acids. V was clipped by 5 bases and J by 4 bases, with 15 bases between them. The CDR3 coding sequence is TGTGCCAGCAGCCATGGACAGACGCGAGGAAACACCATATATTTT. Residues: CASSHGQTRGNTIYF.

The chain links TRBV6-5 to TRBJ2-7; no firm D call. This CDR3 is built from 14 residues. Germline V gives CDR1 MNHEY, CDR2 SVGAGI. V lost 2 bases to trimming and J lost 2 bases, with 10 bases between them. In nucleotides, the CDR3 is TGTGCCAGCAGTTACGGTATGGGGACCTACGAGCAGTACTTC. Translation: CASSYGMGTYEQYF.

At least ten counts were recorded for this clonotype. The rearrangement uses TRBV10-3 and TRBJ1-2; D is ambiguous. CDR1 and CDR2 from the germline V gene are ENHRY and SYGVKD. This CDR3 has 14 residues. Trimming shortened V by 7 bases and J by 8 bases, and 20 bases separated the two germline ends. Here the CDR3 DNA reads TGTGCCATCAATGGGGAACTTGGTAGTGGCGGCTACACCTTC. Translated, it gives CAINGELGSGGYTF.